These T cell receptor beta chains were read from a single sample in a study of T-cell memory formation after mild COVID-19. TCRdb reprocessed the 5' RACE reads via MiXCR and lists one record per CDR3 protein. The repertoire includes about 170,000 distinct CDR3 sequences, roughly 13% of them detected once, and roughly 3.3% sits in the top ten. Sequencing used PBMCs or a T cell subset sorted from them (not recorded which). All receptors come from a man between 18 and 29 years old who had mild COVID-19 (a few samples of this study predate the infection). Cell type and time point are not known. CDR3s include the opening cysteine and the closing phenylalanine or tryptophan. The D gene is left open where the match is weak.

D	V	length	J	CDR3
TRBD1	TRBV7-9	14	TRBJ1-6	CASSHGTGNSPLHF
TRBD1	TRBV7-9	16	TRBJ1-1	CASSLARRTGDTEAFF
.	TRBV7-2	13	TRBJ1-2	CASSLGQIGGYTF
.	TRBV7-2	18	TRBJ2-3	CASSLEFPRDGDTDTQYF
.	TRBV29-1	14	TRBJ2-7	CSVEIAGKGYEQYF
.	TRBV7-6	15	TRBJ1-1	CASSLRDRANTEAFF
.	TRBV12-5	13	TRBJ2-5	CASGLAGQKTQYF
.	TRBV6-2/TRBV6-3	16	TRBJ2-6	CASSWGGASGANVLTF
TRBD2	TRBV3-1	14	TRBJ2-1	CASSQPLAGAGQFF
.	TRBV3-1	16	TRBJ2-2	CASSQDGLSNTGELFF
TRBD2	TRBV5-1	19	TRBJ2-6	CASSLKITSGSSGANVLTF
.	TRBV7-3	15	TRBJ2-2	CASRPNGARPGELFF
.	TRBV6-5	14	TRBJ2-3	CASRWSEYTDTQYF
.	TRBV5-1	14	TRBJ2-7	CASSFFQAEGEQYF
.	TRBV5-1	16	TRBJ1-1	CASSPDPGHLNTEAFF
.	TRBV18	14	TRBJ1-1	CASSPSQGPTEAFF
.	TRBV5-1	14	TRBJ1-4	CASSLAGADEKLFF
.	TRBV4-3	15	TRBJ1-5	CASSQDWGDNQPQHF